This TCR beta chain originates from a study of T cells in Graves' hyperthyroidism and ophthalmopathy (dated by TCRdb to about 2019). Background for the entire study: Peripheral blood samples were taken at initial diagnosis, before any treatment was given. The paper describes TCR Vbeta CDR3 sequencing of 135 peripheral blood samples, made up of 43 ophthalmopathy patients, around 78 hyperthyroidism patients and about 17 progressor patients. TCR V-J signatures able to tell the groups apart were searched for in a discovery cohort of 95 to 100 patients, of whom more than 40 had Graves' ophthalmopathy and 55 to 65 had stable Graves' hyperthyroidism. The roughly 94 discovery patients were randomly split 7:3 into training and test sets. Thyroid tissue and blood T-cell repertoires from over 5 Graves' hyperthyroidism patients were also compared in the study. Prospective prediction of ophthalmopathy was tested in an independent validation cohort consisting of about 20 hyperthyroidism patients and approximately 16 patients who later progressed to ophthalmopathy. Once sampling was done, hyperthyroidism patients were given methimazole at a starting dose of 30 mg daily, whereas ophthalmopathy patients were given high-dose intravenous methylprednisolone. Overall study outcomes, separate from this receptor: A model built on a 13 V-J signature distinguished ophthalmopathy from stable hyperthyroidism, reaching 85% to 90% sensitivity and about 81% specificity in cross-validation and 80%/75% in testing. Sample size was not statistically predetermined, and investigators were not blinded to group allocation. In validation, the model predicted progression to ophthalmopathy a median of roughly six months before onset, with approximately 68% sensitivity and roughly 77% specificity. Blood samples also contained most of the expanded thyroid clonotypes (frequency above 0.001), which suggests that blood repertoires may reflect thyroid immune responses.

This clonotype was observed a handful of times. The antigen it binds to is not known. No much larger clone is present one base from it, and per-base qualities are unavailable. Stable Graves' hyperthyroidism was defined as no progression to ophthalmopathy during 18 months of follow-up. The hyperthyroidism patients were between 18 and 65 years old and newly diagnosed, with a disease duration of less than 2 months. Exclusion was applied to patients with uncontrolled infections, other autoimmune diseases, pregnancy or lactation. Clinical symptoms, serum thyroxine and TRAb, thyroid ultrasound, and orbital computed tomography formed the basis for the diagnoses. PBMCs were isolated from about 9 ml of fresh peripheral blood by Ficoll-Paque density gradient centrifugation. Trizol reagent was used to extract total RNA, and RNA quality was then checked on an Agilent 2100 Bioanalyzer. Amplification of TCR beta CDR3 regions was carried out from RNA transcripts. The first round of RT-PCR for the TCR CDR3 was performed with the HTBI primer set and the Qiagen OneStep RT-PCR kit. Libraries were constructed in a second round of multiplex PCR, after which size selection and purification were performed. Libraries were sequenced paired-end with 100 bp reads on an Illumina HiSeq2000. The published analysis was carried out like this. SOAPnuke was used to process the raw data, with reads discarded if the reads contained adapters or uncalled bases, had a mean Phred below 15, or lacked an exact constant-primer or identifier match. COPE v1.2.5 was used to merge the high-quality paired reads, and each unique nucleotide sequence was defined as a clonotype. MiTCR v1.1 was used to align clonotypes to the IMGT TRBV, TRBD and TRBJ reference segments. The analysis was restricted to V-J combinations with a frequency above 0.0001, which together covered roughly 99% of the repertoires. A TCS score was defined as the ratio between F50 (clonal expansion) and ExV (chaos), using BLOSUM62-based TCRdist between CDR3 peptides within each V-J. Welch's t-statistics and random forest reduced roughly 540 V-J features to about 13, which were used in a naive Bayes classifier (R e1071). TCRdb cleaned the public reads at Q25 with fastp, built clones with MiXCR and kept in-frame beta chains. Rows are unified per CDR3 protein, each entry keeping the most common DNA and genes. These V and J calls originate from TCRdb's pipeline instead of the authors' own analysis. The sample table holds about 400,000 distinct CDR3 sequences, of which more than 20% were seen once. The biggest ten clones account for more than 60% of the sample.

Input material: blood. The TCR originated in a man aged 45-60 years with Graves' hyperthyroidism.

Here is the DNA: TGTGCCAGCAGTGAAGCAGGACTGAGGAAGACACCCCTCCACTTT. Its product reads: CASSEAGLRKTPLHF. Here the chain combines TRBV6-1 and TRBJ1-6, with no confidently assigned D gene. The CDR3 has 15 amino acids, counting the end cysteine and phenylalanine. The DNA shown is the 45-base CDR3, in frame from base 1. Trimming at the junction amounts to 0 bases on V and 11 bases on J, and the germline ends lie 14 bases apart. CDR1 MNHNS and CDR2 SASEGT were looked up in the germline V gene.